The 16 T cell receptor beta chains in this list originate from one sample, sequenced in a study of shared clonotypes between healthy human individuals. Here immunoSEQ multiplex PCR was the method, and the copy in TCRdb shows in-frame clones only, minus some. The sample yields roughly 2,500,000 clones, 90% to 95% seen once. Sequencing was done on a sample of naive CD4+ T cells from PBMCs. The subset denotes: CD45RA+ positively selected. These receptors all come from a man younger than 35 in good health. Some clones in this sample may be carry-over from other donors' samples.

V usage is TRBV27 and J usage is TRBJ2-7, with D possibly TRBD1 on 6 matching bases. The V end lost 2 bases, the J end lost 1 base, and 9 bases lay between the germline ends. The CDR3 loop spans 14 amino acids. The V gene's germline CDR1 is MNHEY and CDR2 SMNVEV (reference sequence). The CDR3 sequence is CASSLGRGSYEQYF. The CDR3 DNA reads TGTGCCAGCAGTTTAGGAAGGGGGTCCTACGAGCAGTACTTC.

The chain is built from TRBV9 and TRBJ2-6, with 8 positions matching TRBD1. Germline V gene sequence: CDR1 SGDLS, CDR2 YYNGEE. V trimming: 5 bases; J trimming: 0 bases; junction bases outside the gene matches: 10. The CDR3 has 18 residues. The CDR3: CASRGGQGARSGANVLTF. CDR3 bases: TGTGCCAGCAGAGGAGGACAGGGTGCTCGCTCTGGGGCCAACGTCCTGACTTTC.

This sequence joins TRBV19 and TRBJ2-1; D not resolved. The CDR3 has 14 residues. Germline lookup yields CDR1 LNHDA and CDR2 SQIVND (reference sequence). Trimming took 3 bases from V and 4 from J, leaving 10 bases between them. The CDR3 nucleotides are TGTGCCAGTAGTATTGGGCCGATTTACAATGAGCAGTTCTTC. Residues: CASSIGPIYNEQFF. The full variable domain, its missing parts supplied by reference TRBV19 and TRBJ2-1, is DGGITQSPKYLFRKEGQNVTLSCEQNLNHDAMYWYRQDPGQGLRLIYYSQIVNDFQKGDIAEGYSVSREKKESFPLTVTSAQKNPTAFYLCASSIGPIYNEQFFGPGTRLTVL.

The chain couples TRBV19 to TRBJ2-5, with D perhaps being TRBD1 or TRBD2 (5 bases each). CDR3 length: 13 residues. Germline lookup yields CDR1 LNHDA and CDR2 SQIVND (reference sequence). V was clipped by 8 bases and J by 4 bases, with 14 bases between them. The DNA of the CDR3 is TGTGCCAGTGGGGGAACAGTAAGAGAGACCCAGTACTTC. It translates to CASGGTVRETQYF.

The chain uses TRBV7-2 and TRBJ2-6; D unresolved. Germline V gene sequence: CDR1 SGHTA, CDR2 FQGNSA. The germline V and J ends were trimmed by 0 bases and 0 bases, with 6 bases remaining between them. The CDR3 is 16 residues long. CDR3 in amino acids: CASSLAGISGANVLTF. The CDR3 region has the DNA TGTGCCAGCAGCTTAGCGGGGATCTCTGGGGCCAACGTCCTGACTTTC.

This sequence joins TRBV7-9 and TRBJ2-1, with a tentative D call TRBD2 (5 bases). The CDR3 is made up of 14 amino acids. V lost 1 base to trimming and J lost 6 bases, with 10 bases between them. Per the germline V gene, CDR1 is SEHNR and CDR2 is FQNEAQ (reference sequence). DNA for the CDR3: TGTGCCAGCAGCTTAGGGACTTCCATCAATGAGCAGTTCTTC. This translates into CASSLGTSINEQFF.

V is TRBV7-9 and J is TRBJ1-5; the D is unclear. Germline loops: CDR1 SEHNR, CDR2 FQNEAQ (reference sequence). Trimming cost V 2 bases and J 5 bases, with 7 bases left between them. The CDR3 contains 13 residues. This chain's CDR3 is CASSLLPYQPQHF. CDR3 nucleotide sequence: TGTGCCAGCAGCTTACTTCCCTATCAGCCCCAGCATTTT.

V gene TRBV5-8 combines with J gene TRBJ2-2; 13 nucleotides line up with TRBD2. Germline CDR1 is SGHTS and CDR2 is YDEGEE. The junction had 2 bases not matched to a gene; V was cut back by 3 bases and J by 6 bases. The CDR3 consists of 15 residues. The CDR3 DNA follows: TGTGCCAGCAGCTCGGGACTAGCGGGGCCCGGGGAGCTGTTTTTT. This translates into CASSSGLAGPGELFF.

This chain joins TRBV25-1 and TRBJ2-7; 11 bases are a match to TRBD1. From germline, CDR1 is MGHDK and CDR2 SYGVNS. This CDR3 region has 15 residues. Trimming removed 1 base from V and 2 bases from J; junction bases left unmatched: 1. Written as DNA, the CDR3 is TGTGCCAGCAGTGAATGGGACAGGGGGGCCTACGAGCAGTACTTC. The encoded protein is CASSEWDRGAYEQYF.

CDR3 sequence: CASSNSGGSYGYTF. CDR3 DNA sequence: TGTGCCAGTAGTAATTCAGGGGGCAGCTATGGCTACACCTTC. This chain connects TRBV19 to TRBJ1-2, with 8 bases identical to TRBD1. CDR3 length: 14 amino acids. CDR1 and CDR2 from the germline V gene are LNHDA and SQIVND (reference sequence). Trimming cost V 4 bases and J 4 bases; bases outside gene matches: 5.

As DNA, the CDR3 is TGTGCCAGCAGTACGAAGGGTGTCTATGGCTACACCTTC. Translated, it gives CASSTKGVYGYTF. The genes are TRBV28 and TRBJ1-2, with D uncertain. Trimming pared 5 bases from V and 4 bases from J, leaving 11 bases between. The CDR3 spans 13 residues. The V gene's germline CDR1 is MDHEN and CDR2 SYDVKM.

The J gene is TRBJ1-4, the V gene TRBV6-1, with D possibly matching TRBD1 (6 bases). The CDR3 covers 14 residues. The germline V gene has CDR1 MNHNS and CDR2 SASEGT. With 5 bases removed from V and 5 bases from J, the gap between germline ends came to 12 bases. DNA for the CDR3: TGTGCCAGCAGTTCCTTGACAGGCAATGAAAAACTGTTTTTT. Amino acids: CASSSLTGNEKLFF.

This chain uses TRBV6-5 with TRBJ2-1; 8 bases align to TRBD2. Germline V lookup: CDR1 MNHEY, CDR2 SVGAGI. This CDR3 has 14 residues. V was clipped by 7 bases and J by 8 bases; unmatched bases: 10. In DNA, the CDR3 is TGTGCCAGCACCCGGAGCGGGAGTCGAGATGAGCAGTTCTTC. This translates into CASTRSGSRDEQFF.

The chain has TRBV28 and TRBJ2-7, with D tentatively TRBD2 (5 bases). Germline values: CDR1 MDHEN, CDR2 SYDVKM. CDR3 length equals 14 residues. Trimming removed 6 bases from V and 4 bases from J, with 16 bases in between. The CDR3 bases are TGTGCCAGCAGGCCCCACGGACTCCCGTACGAGCAGTACTTC. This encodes CASRPHGLPYEQYF.

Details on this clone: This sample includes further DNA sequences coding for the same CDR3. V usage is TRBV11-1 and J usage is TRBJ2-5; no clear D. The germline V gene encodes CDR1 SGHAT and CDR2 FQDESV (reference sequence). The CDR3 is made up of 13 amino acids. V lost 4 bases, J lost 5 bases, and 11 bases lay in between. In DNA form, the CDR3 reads TGTGCCAGCAGCTCCGGTGTACGGGAGACCCAGTACTTC. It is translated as CASSSGVRETQYF.

CDR3 protein: CATSKEGAFSYEQYF. The CDR3, as DNA: TGTGCCACCAGCAAAGAGGGGGCGTTTTCCTACGAGCAGTACTTC. This chain joins TRBV15 and TRBJ2-7; 7 bases map to TRBD1. Germline V gene lookup returns CDR1 LNHNV and CDR2 YYDKDF (reference sequence). The CDR3 contains 15 residues. V gave up 4 bases and J gave up 1 base; unmatched junction bases: 7.